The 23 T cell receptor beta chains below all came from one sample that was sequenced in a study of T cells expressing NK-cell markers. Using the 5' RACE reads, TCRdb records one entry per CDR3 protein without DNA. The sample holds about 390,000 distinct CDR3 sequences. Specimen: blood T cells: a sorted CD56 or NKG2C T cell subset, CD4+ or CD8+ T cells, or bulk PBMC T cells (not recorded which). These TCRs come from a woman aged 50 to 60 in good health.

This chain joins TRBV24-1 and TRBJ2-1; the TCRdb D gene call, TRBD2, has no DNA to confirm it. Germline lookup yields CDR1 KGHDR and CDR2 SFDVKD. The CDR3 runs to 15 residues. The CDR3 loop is CATSDTSGRAGEQFF.

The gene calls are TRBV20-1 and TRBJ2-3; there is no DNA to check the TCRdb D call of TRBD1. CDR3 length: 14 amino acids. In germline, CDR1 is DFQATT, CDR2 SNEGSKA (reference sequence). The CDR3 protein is CSAMPLLFTDTQYF.

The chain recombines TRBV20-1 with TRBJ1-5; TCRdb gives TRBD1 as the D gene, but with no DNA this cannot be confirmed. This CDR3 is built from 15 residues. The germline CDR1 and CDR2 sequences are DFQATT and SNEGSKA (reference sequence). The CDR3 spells CSANLLGGSNQPQHF.

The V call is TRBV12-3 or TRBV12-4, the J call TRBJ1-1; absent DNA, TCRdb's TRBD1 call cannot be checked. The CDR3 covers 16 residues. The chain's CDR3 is CASSPTSWGRGTEAFF.

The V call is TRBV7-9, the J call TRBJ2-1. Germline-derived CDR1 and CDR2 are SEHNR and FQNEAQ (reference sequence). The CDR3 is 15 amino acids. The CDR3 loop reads CASSLVVAPYNEQFF.

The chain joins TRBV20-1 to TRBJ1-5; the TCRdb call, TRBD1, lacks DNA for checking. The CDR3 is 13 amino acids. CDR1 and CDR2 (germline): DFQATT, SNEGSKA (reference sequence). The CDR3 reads CSATGQNNQPQHF.

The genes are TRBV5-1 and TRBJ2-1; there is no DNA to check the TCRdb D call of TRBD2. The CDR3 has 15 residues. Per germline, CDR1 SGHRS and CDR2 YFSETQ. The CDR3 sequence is CASSQGLAGAREQFF.

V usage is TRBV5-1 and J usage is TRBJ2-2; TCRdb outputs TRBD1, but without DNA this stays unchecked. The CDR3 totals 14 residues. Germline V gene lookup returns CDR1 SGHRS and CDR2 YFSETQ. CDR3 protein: CASSLEGYTGELFF.

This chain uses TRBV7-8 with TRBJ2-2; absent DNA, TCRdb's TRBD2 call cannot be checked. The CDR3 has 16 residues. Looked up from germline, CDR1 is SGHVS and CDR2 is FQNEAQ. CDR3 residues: CASSLILAGGTGELFF.

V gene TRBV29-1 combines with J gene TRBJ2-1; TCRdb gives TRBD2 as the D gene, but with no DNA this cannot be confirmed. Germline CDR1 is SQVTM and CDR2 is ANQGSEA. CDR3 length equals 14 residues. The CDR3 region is CSVLGLAEYNEQFF.

This chain's CDR3 is CASSYGQARGNEQFF. V gene TRBV11-1 combines with J gene TRBJ2-1; TCRdb lists TRBD1, though no DNA is available to test this call. The CDR3 consists of 15 residues. The germline V gene encodes CDR1 SGHAT and CDR2 FQDESV (reference sequence).

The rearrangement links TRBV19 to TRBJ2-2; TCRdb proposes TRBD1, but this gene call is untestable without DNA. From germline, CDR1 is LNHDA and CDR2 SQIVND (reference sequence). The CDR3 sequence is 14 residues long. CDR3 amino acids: CASSWGSSTGELFF.

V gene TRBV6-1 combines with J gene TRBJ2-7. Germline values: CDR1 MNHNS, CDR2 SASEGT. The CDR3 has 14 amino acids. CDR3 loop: CARSEAWTAYEQYF.

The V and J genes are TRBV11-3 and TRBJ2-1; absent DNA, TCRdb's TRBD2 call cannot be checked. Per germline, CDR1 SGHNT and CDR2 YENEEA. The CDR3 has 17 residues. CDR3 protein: CASGPGTSGFLRDEQFF.

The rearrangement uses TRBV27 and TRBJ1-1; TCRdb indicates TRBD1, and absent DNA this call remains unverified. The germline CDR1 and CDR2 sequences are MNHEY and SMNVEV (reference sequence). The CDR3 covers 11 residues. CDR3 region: CASSSPGRAFF.

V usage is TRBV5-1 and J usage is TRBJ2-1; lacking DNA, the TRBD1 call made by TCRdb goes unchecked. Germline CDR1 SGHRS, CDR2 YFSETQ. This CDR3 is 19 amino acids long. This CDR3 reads CARPALGPGSRSSYNEQFF.

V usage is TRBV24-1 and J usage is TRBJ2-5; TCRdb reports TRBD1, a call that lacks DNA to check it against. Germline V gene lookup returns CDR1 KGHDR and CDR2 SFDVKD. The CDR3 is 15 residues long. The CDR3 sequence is CATSERTGVRETQYF.

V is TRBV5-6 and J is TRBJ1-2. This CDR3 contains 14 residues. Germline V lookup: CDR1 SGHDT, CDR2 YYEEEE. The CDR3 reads CASSSWTVIYGYTF.

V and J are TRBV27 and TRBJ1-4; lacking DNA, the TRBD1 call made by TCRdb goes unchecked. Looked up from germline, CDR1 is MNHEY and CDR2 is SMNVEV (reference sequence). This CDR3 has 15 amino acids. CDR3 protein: CASSLVSGHEEKLFF.

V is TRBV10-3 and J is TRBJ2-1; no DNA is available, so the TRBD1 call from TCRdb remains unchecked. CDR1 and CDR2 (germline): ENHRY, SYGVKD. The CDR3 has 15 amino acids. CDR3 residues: CAISGQELALDEQFF.

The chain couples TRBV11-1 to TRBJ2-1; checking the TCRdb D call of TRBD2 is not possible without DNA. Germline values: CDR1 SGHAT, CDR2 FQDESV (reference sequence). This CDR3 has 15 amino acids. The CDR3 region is CASSSGLIAYNEQFF.

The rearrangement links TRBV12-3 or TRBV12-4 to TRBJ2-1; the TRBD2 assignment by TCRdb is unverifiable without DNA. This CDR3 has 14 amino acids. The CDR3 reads CASWDYRSYNEQFF.

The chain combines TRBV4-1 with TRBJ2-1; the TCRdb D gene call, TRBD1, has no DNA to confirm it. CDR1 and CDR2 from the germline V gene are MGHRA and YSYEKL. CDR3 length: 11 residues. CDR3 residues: CASSPGQEQFF.